This TCR beta chain appears in the sequencing data of a study of cytotoxic CD8 clonotypes in ibrutinib-treated CLL. Study as a whole: Patient counts were roughly 10 relapsed/refractory, about 14 treatment-naive and 17 to 18 IGHV unmutated. Average yields of roughly 260,000 productive templates and 75,000 to 100,000 productive rearrangements characterized the samples.

The intended depth for sequencing was 1 in 200,000 to 1 in 1 million T cells. Sequencing was performed with immunoSEQ multiplex PCR; in TCRdb, only in-frame clones are kept and a portion is missing. The table includes more than 300,000 clones, 70% to 80% detected once. Germline V CDR1 and CDR2: SGHAT, FQNNGV. CDR3 length: 15 residues. Deletions cut 2 bases from V and 3 bases from J, with 14 bases between. The receptor was isolated from a human donor with chronic lymphocytic leukemia. The chain uses TRBV11-2 and TRBJ2-7; D tentatively reads TRBD1 or TRBD2 (7 bases each). The sequences come from PBMCs, collected before ibrutinib treatment. CDR3: CASSLWAGGVYEQYF. For the CDR3, the DNA is TGTGCCAGCAGCTTATGGGCAGGGGGGGTCTACGAGCAGTACTTC.